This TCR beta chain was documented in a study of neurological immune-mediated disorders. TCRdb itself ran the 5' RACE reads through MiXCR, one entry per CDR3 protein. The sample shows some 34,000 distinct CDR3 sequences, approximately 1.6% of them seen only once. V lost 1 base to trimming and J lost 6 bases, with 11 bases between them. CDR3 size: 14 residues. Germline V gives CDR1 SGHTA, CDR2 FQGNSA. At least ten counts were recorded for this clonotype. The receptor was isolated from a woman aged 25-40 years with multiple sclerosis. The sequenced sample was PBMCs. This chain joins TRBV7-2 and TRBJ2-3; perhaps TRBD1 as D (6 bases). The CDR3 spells CASSLGGPGDTQYF. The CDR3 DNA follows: TGTGCCAGCAGCTTAGGGGGGCCGGGGGATACGCAGTATTTT.